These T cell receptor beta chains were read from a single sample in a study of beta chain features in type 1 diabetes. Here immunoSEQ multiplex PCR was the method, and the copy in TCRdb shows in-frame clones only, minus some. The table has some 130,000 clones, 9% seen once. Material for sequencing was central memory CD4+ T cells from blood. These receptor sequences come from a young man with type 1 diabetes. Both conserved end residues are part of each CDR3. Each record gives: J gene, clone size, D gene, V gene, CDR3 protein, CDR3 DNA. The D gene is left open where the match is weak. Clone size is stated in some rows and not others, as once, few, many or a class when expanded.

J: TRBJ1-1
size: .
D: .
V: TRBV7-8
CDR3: CASSLQPQGATEAFF
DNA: TGTGCCAGCAGCCTACAACCCCAGGGCGCCACTGAAGCTTTCTTT

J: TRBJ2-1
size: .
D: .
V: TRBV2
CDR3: CASSGTTGLNEQFF
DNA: TGTGCCAGCAGTGGAACGACAGGACTTAATGAGCAGTTCTTC

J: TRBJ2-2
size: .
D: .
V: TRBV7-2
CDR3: CASSIIQVNTGELFF
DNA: TGTGCCAGCAGCATTATACAGGTTAACACCGGGGAGCTGTTTTTT

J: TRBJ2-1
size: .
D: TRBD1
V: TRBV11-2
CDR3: CASTRSGQVYNEQFF
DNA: TGTGCCAGCACCCGCTCGGGACAGGTTTACAATGAGCAGTTCTTC

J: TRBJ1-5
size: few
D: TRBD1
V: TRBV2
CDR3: CASRDRVSNQPQHF
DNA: TGTGCCAGCCGGGACAGGGTGAGCAATCAGCCCCAGCATTTT

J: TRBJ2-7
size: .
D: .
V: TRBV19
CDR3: CASTDSSSYEQYF
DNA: TGTGCCAGTACGGACAGTTCTTCCTACGAGCAGTACTTC

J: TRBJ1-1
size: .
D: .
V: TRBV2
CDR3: CASRPRQTNTEAFF
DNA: TGTGCCAGCCGACCACGACAGACGAACACTGAAGCTTTCTTT

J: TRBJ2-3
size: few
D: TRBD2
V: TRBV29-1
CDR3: CSVEAGRGTDTQYF
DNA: TGCAGCGTTGAAGCGGGGAGGGGCACAGATACGCAGTATTTT

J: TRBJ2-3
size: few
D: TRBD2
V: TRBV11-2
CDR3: CASCLAGTDTQYF
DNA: TGTGCCAGCTGCCTAGCGGGGACAGATACGCAGTATTTT

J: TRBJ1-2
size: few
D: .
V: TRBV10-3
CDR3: CAISEEGLQSGYTF
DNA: TGTGCCATCAGTGAGGAGGGACTTCAAAGTGGCTACACCTTC

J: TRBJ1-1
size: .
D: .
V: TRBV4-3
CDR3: CASSRGPRGPITEAFF
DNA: TGCGCCAGCAGCCGCGGCCCCAGGGGACCGATCACTGAAGCTTTCTTT

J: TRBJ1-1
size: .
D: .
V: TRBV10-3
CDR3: CAISGQQNTEAFF
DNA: TGTGCCATCAGCGGACAGCAGAACACTGAAGCTTTCTTT

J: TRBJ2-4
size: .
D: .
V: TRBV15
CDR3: CATTGLGALAKNIQYF
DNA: TGTGCCACCACCGGGCTGGGGGCATTAGCCAAAAACATTCAGTACTTC

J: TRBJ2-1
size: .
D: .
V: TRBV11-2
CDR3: CASSFGPGDEQFF
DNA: TGTGCCAGCAGCTTCGGTCCGGGGGATGAGCAGTTCTTC

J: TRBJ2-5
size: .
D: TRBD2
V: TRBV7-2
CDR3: CASSLAAAGGQETQYF
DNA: TGTGCCAGCAGCTTAGCGGCAGCGGGGGGCCAAGAGACCCAGTACTTC

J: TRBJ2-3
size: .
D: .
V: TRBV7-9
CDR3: CASSLDPRGGDTQYF
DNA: TGTGCCAGCAGCTTAGACCCTAGGGGGGGAGATACGCAGTATTTT

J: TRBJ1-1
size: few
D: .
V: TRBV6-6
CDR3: CASRPLGGGRTEAFF
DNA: TGTGCCAGCAGGCCCCTGGGGGGCGGGAGGACTGAAGCTTTCTTT

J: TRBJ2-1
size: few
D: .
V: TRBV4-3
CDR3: CASSQTRDAYNEQFF
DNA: TGCGCCAGCAGCCAAACCAGGGATGCCTACAATGAGCAGTTCTTC

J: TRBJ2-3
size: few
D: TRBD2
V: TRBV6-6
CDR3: CASRYIIAGGGDTQYF
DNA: TGTGCCAGCAGATATATCATAGCGGGGGGTGGGGATACGCAGTATTTT

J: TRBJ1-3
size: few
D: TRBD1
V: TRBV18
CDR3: CASSPEQGGSGNTIYF
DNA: TGTGCCAGCTCACCGGAACAGGGGGGCTCTGGAAACACCATATATTTT

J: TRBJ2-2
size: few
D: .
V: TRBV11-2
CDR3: CASSSGSGNTGELFF
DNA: TGTGCCAGCAGCTCAGGGTCAGGGAACACCGGGGAGCTGTTTTTT

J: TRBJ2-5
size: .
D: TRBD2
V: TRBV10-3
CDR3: CAISEFKTSGETQYF
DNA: TGTGCCATCAGTGAGTTCAAGACTAGCGGGGAGACCCAGTACTTC

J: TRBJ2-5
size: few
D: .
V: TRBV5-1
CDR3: CASSLERGEETQYF
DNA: TGCGCCAGCAGCTTGGAACGCGGAGAAGAGACCCAGTACTTC

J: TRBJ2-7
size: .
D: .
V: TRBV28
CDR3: CASNPGYEQYF
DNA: TGTGCCAGCAACCCCGGCTACGAGCAGTACTTC

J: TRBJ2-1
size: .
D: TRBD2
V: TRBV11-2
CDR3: CASSLGTSGYNEQFF
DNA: TGTGCCAGCAGCTTAGGGACTAGCGGCTACAATGAGCAGTTCTTC

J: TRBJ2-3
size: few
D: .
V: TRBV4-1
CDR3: CASSQEAAYTQYF
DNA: TGCGCCAGCAGCCAAGAAGCTGCGTATACGCAGTATTTT

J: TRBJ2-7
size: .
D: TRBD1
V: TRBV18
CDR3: CASSQRQQGHEQYF
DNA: TGTGCCAGCTCTCAGCGGCAACAGGGGCACGAGCAGTACTTC

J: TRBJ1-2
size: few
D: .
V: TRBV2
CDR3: CASSVVGQHGYTF
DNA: TGTGCCAGCAGTGTCGTGGGACAACATGGCTACACCTTC

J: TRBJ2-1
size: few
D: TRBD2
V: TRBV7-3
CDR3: CASSFGGGPSNEQFF
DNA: TGTGCCAGCAGCTTTGGCGGGGGGCCCTCCAATGAGCAGTTCTTC

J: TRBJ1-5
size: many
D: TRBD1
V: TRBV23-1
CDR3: CASVDRGKEVNQPQHF
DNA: TGCGCCAGCGTCGACAGGGGAAAGGAGGTTAATCAGCCCCAGCATTTT

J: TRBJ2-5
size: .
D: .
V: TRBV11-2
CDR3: CASSLGLAQETQYF
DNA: TGTGCCAGCAGCTTAGGACTGGCCCAAGAGACCCAGTACTTC